This TCR beta chain comes out of a study of lymphopenia after photon versus proton radiotherapy. By share, this clone counts as medium-sized. Its specificity is not known. Whole-study results and caveats: Oligoclonal CD8+ Temra expansion after nadir drove photon patients' diversity drop. Proton therapy kept repertoires fairly stable, unlike photons, which gained effector/memory cells.

Libraries were prepared by immunoSEQ multiplex PCR; TCRdb keeps only in-frame clonotypes and omits some of them. This sample carries tens of thousands of clones, approximately 84% of them seen once, and the ten largest clones take roughly 15%. The germline gives CDR1 SGHTA, CDR2 FQGNSA. The CDR3 is 15 residues long. The V and J ends lost 6 bases and 4 bases respectively, with 16 bases between them. The chain carries TRBV7-2 and TRBJ1-5, with D tentatively TRBD1 (5 bases). The receptor was isolated from a woman in her 70s with pancreatic cancer. This specimen was peripheral blood, taken from a patient treated with proton-based radiotherapy. This CDR3 reads CASSETQGANQPQHF. The DNA of the CDR3 is TGTGCCAGCAGTGAAACTCAGGGAGCGAATCAGCCCCAGCATTTT.